This T cell receptor beta chain was obtained from a study of CD8+ T cells in alopecia areata. V lost 5 bases to trimming and J lost 4 bases, with 9 bases between them. This CDR3 region has 14 residues. The germline CDR1 and CDR2 sequences are SSHAT and FNYEAQ (reference sequence). Once RNA had been extracted, it was reverse transcribed into cDNA to act as the sequencing template. Sequencing was performed with immunoSEQ multiplex PCR; in TCRdb, only in-frame clones are kept and a portion is missing. The sample contains 100,000 to 150,000 clones, over 60% of which appear only once. Treatment here: oral pan-JAK inhibitor, 5-10 mg twice daily.

Sample: CD4+ T cells sorted from blood, taken at week 4, from a patient treated with tofacitinib. The chain combines TRBV7-7 with TRBJ2-6, with D possibly being TRBD2 (6 bases). The clonotype originates from a human donor with alopecia areata. CDR3 DNA sequence: TGTGCCAGCAGCGTAGGACTAGGGGCCAACGTCCTGACTTTC. Protein: CASSVGLGANVLTF.